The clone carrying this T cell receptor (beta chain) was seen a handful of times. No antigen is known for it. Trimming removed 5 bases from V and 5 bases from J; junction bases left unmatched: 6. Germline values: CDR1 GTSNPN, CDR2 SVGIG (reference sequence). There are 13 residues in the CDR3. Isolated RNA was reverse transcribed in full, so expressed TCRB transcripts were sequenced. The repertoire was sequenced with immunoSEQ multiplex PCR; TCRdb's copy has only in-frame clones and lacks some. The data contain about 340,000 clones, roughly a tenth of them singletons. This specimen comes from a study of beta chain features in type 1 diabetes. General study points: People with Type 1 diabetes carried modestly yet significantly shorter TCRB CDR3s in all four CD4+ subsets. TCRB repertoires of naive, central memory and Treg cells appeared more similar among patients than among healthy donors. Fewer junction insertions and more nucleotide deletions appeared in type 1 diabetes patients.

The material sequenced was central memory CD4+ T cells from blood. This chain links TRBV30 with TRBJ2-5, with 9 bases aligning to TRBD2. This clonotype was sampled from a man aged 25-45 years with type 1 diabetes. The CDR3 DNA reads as TGTGCCTGGCAAGCGGGGGGAGGGGAGACCCAGTACTTC. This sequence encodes CAWQAGGGETQYF. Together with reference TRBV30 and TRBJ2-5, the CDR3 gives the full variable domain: SQTIHQWPATLVQPVGSPLSLECTVEGTSNPNLYWYRQAAGRGLQLLFYSVGIGQISSEVPQNLSASRPQDRQFILSSKKLLLSDSGFYLCAWQAGGGETQYFGPGTRLLVL.